These T cell receptor beta chains were read from a single sample in a study of blood T cell repertoires in COVID-19. Using immunoSEQ multiplex PCR, the repertoire was profiled, and TCRdb retains in-frame clones only, with some absent. The table includes about 41,000 clones, more than 70% detected once. Specimen: peripheral blood. The receptors here all came from a woman of 80 years or more with active or convalescent COVID-19. Each CDR3 is given with its conserved first and last residue. Fields, in order: clone size, J gene, D gene, V gene, CDR3 length, CDR3 DNA, CDR3 protein. A D gene is named only where the DNA matches it firmly. The size field is filled for only some rows; it gives once, few, many or a size class.

.,TRBJ1-2,.,TRBV29-1,13,TGCAGCGACCGCAGGGGCCTCTTCTATGGCTACACCTTC,CSDRRGLFYGYTF
.,TRBJ2-5,TRBD2,TRBV7-2,19,TGTGCCAGCAGCTACCGTCCGGGACTAGCGGGAGGGCCCGGGCAGACCCAGTACTTC,CASSYRPGLAGGPGQTQYF
.,TRBJ2-1,TRBD2,TRBV19,14,TGTGCCAGTACGGGACTACCCGAGTACAATGAGCAGTTCTTC,CASTGLPEYNEQFF
.,TRBJ2-1,TRBD1,TRBV20-1,14,TGCAGTGCTAGTGGGGCAGGGGGCATCGATGAGCAGTTCTTC,CSASGAGGIDEQFF
.,TRBJ2-3,TRBD2,TRBV19,18,TGTGCCAGTAGTATAGTCCTCAAGGGTAGCGGGAGTTCAGATACGCAGTATTTT,CASSIVLKGSGSSDTQYF
.,TRBJ2-7,.,TRBV19,13,TGTGCCTATTGGGTGTCAGGGGATTACGAGCAGTACTTC,CAYWVSGDYEQYF
few,TRBJ2-3,.,TRBV7-8,20,TGTGCCAGCAGCTTAGCCAGCTTTTGGGTTCGGGAGAATATGACAGATACGCAGTATTTT,CASSLASFWVRENMTDTQYF
.,TRBJ2-1,TRBD2,TRBV28,21,TGTGCCAGCAGTTTCATTCTCGATGTGGAGCGGGAGTGGTCATGGTACAATGAGCAGTTCTTC,CASSFILDVEREWSWYNEQFF
.,TRBJ2-1,.,TRBV7-2,15,TGTGCCAGCAGCTTAGTAGCGGACCTTTACAATGAGCAGTTCTTC,CASSLVADLYNEQFF
.,TRBJ1-1,.,TRBV3-1/TRBV3-2,14,TGTGCCAGCAGCCCGACAGGACAGAACACTGAAGCTTTCTTT,CASSPTGQNTEAFF
.,TRBJ1-2,.,TRBV5-6,12,TGTGCCAGCAGCATGGGACTTCATGGCTACACCTTC,CASSMGLHGYTF
.,TRBJ1-2,.,TRBV28,12,TGTGCCAGCAGCAATTTAGACAGAACTCACACCTTC,CASSNLDRTHTF
once,TRBJ2-6,.,TRBV19,16,TGTGCCAGTAGTAACGCCTACAGTTCTGGGGCCAACGTCCTGACTTTC,CASSNAYSSGANVLTF
.,TRBJ1-2,.,TRBV29-1,12,TGCAGCGTTGTGGGCCAGTACTATGGCTACACCTTC,CSVVGQYYGYTF
.,TRBJ1-1,.,TRBV5-4,13,TGTGCCAGCAGCTTCGACAGGAACACTGAAGCTTTCTTT,CASSFDRNTEAFF
once,TRBJ1-1,.,TRBV15,17,TGTGCCACCAGCAGTGAAATCAACAGGAGGGTGAACACTGAAGCTTTCTTT,CATSSEINRRVNTEAFF
.,TRBJ1-2,TRBD1,TRBV25-1,14,TGTGCCAGCAGTGAAGGGACAGGGAACTATGGCTACACCTTC,CASSEGTGNYGYTF
.,TRBJ1-5,TRBD1,TRBV9,15,TGTGCCAGCAGCGCGACAGGGATGGGAAATCAGCCCCAGCATTTT,CASSATGMGNQPQHF
.,TRBJ1-6,.,TRBV27,13,TGTGCCAGCAGTTTATATGAGGATTCACCCCTCCACTTT,CASSLYEDSPLHF
.,TRBJ1-4,.,TRBV30,15,TGTGCCTGGAGTGTACAGACAGTAGCTAATGAAAAACTGTTTTTT,CAWSVQTVANEKLFF
many,TRBJ2-5,.,TRBV12-3/TRBV12-4,13,TGTGCCAGCAGTTTAAGGAGGCCAGAGACCCAGTACTTC,CASSLRRPETQYF
few,TRBJ2-5,.,TRBV20-1,15,TGCAGTGCTAGTAGCCCGCAGGGGCGCTGGGAGACCCAGTACTTC,CSASSPQGRWETQYF
.,TRBJ2-2,.,TRBV6-2/TRBV6-3,16,TGTGCCAGCACCCCCTGGGTAGCGAGAAGGACCGGGGAGCTGTTTTTT,CASTPWVARRTGELFF